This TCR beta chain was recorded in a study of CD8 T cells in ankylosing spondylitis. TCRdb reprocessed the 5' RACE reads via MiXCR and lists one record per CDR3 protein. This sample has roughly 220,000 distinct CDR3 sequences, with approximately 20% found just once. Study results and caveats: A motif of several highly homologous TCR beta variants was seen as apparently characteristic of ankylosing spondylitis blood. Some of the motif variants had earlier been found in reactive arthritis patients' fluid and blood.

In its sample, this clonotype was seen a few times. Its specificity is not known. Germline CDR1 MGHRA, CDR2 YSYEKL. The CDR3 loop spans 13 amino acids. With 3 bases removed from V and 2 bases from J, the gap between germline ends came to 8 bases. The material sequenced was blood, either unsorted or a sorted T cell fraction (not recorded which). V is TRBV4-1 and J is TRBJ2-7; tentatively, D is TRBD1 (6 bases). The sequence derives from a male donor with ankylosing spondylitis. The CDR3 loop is CASSHGDTYEQYF. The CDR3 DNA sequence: TGCGCCAGCAGCCACGGGGACACCTACGAGCAGTACTTC.